This TCR beta chain appears in the sequencing data of a study of cytomegalovirus exposure and HLA in healthy donors. Study-level results: In the roughly 130 validation repertoires, a later analysis found that first-cohort TCR clusters tended to co-occur. Some TCR beta chains (roughly 160 of them) were listed as cytomegalovirus-associated. Reports credit the classifier with highly specific, highly sensitive diagnosis of cytomegalovirus status.

Comment on this clone: Its antigen remains unidentified.

The CDR3 runs 16 residues. Germline V lookup: CDR1 LGHNA, CDR2 YNFKEQ. V dropped 1 base and J dropped 2; count of bases not matched to a gene: 0. TCRdb's table, derived via immunoSEQ multiplex PCR, lists solely in-frame clones and lacks some. The top ten clones hold over 2% of a sample with about 160,000 clones, around 85% of them seen once. The sequenced sample consisted of PBMCs. The TCR comes from a man aged 30 to 39 in good health and CMV-seropositive. The rearrangement uses TRBV4-2 and TRBJ2-6; TRBD1 matches at 9 bases. The CDR3 nucleotides are TGTGCCAGCAGCCAAGGGACAGGGGCTGGGGCCAACGTCCTGACTTTC. Protein: CASSQGTGAGANVLTF.